The sequence of this T cell receptor (beta chain) was determined in a study of Ad26.COV2.S vaccination and SARS-CoV-2 variants. Treatment of the sample: about 20 received Ad26.COV2.S at low or high dose, single or two shots; several received placebo; per-sample allocation not given. Sample collection was performed on day 63 after the first vaccine or placebo injection. CDR1 and CDR2 from the germline V gene are LGHNA and YSLEER. Trimming removed 1 base at V and 3 bases at J, with 3 bases between. The CDR3 runs to 13 residues. Measured with immunoSEQ multiplex PCR; TCRdb has only the in-frame clones, and not every one. This sample carries 250,000 or so clones, around nine tenths of them seen once, and the ten largest clones take just under 3%.

V and J are TRBV4-3 and TRBJ2-2; D ambiguous. The sample consisted of peripheral blood, taken in a trial of Ad26.COV2.S vaccine versus placebo. The receptor was derived from a person aged 18-65 years who received the Ad26.COV2.S COVID-19 vaccine or a placebo. The CDR3 region is CASSQADTGELFF. The CDR3 DNA is TGCGCCAGCAGCCAAGCGGACACCGGGGAGCTGTTTTTT.